In this sample, the clone carrying this T cell receptor beta chain turned up once. PCR was performed using 60 Vbeta and 13 Jbeta primers. Generated by immunoSEQ multiplex PCR, the TCRdb table keeps only in-frame clones and is missing some. This table has 190,000 or so clones, less than 85% appearing once. The sample originates from a study of cytomegalovirus exposure and HLA in healthy donors. Trimming took 2 bases from V and 3 from J, leaving 10 bases between them. The CDR3 consists of 15 residues. Germline V CDR1 and CDR2: SGHAT, FQNNGV. The sequencing sample was made of PBMCs. The receptor was derived from a boy younger than 18 in good health and CMV-seronegative. J is TRBJ2-2 and V is TRBV11-2; D uncertain. The CDR3, as DNA: TGTGCCAGCAGCTTACGCGGCAGAGACACCGGGGAGCTGTTTTTT. Translated: CASSLRGRDTGELFF.